Described below is a single T cell receptor beta chain sequence and its context. The target of this receptor is not known. No per-base quality is available; no much larger clone lies one base away. Receptors were amplified or captured by the immunoSEQ multiplex PCR assay. TCRdb stores this immuneACCESS table with in-frame sequences only. Part of the clones is absent; in the studies checked, under half of the shortfall reflects unresolved V genes, and no reason is known for the rest. This sample comprises around 70,000 clones, approximately 95% of them detected only once. The ten largest clones add up to 0.25% to 0.3% of the sample. This record comes from a study of technical replicates of blood from a few donors (dated by TCRdb to about 2017). CDR1 and CDR2, looked up from the germline V gene, are MNHEY and SVGAGI. The CDR3 measures 13 amino acids from cysteine to phenylalanine. CDR3 DNA is the only sequence kept; it has 39 bases, read in frame from the first base. Trimming removed 6 bases from V and 3 bases from J; the gene matches leave 4 bases unexplained.

The V gene is TRBV6-5 and the J gene is TRBJ2-7; TRBD1 lines up with 8 middle nucleotides. The sample consisted of T cells isolated from PBMCs. The TCR was taken from a human donor in good health. The nucleotides are TGTGCCAGCAGACCGGGACAGGTCTACGAGCAGTACTTC. This encodes CASRPGQVYEQYF.